This section outlines one T cell receptor (beta chain) sequence together with its context. The data were taken from a study of blood T cell repertoires in COVID-19. Across the study: Nucleic acid was either cDNA or gDNA, and it came from T cells, B-cell-depleted T cells, or PBMCs.

Repertoires were generated with immunoSEQ multiplex PCR, while TCRdb's copy carries only in-frame clones and drops some. The sample consists of 220,000 or so clones, about 81% of them appearing once. The CDR3 loop spans 15 amino acids. V lost 10 bases to trimming and J lost 0 bases, with 16 bases between them. Germline-derived CDR1 and CDR2 are SGHNT and YENEEA. The gene calls are TRBV11-3 and TRBJ2-4, with D perhaps TRBD2 (5 bases). Specimen: peripheral blood. The sequence was collected from an elderly woman with COVID-19, enrolled during active disease. CDR3 sequence reads: CATHTRKLAKNIQYF. CDR3 DNA: TGTGCCACACATACTAGAAAGCTAGCCAAAAACATTCAGTACTTC. Using reference TRBV11-3 and TRBJ2-4 for the parts outside the CDR3, the full variable domain is EAGVVQSPRYKIIEKKQPVAFWCNPISGHNTLYWYLQNLGQGPELLIRYENEEAVDDSQLPKDRFSAERLKGVDSTLKIQPAELGDSAVYLCATHTRKLAKNIQYFGAGTRLSVL.